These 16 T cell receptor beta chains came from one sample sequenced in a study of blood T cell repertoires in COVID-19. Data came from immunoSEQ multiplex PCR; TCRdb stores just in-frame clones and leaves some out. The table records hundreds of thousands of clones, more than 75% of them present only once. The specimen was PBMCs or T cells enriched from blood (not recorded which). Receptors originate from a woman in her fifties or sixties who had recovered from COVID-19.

The CDR3 loop is CSVRTLSNTEAFF. DNA for the CDR3: TGCAGCGTTAGAACGCTGAGCAACACTGAAGCTTTCTTT. The chain carries TRBV29-1 and TRBJ1-1, with no clear D. The V and J ends lost 5 bases and 2 bases respectively, with 12 bases between them. In germline, CDR1 is SQVTM, CDR2 ANQGSEA. The CDR3 sequence is 13 residues long.

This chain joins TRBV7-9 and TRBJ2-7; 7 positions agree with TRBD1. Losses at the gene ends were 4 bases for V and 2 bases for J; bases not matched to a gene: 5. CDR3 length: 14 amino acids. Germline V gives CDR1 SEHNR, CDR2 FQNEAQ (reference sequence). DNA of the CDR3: TGTGCCAGCAGCTCTCGACAGGGTCCCTACGAGCAGTACTTC. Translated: CASSSRQGPYEQYF.

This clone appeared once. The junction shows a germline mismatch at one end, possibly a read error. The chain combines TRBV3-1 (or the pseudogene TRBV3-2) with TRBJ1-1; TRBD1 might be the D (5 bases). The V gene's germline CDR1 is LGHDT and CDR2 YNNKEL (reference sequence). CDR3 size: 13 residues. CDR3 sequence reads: CASTQMQGSEAFF. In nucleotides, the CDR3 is TGTGCCAGCACCCAAATGCAGGGTTCTGAAGCTTTCTTT.

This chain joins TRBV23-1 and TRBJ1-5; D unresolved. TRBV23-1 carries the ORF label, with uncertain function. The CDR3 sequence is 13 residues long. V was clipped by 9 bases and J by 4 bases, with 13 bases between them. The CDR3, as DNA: TGCGCCAGGCCCCCAGTCTTTAATCAGCCCCAGCATTTT. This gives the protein CARPPVFNQPQHF.

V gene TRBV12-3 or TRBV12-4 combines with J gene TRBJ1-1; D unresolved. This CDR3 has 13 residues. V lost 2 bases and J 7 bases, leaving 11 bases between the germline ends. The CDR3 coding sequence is TGTGCCAGCAGTTTAACTTTCGGGAATGAAGCTTTCTTT. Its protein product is CASSLTFGNEAFF.

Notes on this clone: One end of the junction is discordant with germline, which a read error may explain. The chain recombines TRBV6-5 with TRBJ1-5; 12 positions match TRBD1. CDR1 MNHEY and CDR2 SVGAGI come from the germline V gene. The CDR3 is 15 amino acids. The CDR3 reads CTSSSGQGANQPQHF. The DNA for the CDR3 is TGTACCAGCAGTTCGGGACAGGGGGCGAATCAGCCCCAGCATTTT.

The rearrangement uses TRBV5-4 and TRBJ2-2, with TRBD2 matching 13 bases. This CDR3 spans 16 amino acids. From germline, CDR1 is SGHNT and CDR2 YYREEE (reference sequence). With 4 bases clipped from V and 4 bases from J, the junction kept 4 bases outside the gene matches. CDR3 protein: CASSPGLAGLTGELFF. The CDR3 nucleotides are TGTGCCAGCAGCCCGGGACTAGCGGGACTCACCGGGGAGCTGTTTTTT.

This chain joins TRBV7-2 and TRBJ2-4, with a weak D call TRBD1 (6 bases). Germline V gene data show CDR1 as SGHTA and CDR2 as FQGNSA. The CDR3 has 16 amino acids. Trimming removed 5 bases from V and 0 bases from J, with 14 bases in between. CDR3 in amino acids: CASSPGQNLAKNIQYF. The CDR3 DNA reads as TGTGCCAGCAGCCCTGGACAGAATCTAGCCAAAAACATTCAGTACTTC.

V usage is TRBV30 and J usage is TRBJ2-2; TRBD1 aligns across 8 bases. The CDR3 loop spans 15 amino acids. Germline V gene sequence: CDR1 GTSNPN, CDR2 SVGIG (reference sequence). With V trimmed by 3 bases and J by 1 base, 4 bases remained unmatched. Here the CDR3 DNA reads TGTGCCTGGAGGTGGACAGGGAGGAACACCGGGGAGCTGTTTTTT. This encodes CAWRWTGRNTGELFF.

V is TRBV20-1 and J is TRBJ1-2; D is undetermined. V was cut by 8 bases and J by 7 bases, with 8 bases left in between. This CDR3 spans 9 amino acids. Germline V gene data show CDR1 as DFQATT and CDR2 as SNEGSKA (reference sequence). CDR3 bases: TGCAGTTCGAACATTGGCTACACCTTC. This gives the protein CSSNIGYTF.

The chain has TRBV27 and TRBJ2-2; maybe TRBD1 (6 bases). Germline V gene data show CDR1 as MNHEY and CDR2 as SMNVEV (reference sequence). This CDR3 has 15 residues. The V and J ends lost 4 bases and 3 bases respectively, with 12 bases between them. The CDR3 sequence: CASSSGVLDTGELFF. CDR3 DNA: TGTGCCAGCAGTTCAGGGGTTTTGGACACCGGGGAGCTGTTTTTT.

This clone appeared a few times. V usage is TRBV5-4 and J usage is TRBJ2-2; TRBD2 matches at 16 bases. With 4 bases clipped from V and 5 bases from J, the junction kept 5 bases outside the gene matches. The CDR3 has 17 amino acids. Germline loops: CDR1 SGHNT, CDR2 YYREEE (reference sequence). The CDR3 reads CASSPGTSGRGTGELFF. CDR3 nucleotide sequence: TGTGCCAGCAGCCCTGGGACTAGCGGGAGGGGAACCGGGGAGCTGTTTTTT.

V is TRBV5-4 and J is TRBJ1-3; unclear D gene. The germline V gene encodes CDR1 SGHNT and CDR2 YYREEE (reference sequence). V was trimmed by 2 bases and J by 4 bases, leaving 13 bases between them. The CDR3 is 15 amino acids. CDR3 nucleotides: TGTGCCAGCAGCTTCGGAGGAATTGAAGGAAACACCATATATTTT. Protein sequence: CASSFGGIEGNTIYF.

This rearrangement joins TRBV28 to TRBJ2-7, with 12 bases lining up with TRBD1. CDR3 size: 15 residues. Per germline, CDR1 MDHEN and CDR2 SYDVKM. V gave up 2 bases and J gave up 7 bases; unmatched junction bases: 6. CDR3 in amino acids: CASSLRGQGAREQYF. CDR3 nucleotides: TGTGCCAGCAGTTTAAGGGGACAGGGGGCGCGGGAGCAGTACTTC.

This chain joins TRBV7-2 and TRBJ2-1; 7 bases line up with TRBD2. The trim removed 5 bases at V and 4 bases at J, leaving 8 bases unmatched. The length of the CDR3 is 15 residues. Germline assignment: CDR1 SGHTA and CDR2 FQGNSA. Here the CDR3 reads CASSPQAGPYNEQFF. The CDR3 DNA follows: TGTGCCAGCAGCCCGCAAGCGGGACCTTACAATGAGCAGTTCTTC.

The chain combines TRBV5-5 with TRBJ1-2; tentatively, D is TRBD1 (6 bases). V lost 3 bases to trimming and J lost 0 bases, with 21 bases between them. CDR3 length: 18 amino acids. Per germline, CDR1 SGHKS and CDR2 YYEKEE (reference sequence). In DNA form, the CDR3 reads TGTGCCAGCAGCTCCTTCAGAATGGACAGAAACGCTAACTATGGCTACACCTTC. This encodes CASSSFRMDRNANYGYTF.